This T cell receptor beta chain was recorded in a study of vaccination effects on CD4 cells after COVID-19. A remark on this clone: Its target is unknown.

Notes on the study in general: Clones induced by infection and by vaccine showed marked clonal contraction late after vaccination.

Generated by immunoSEQ multiplex PCR, the TCRdb table keeps only in-frame clones and is missing some. The table lists approximately 30,000 clones, around 70% of them singletons, with around 28% in the top ten. Before any sequencing was done, the ViraFEST assay used viral peptide pools to expand antigen-specific CD4+ T cells. At the end of about ten days of culture, CD4+ T cells were isolated. No vaccinee had earlier SARS-CoV-2 infection, and nucleocapsid antibodies were negative. The V and J ends lost 4 bases and 3 bases, in that order; junction bases with no gene match: 8. CDR3 length: 15 residues. Germline V lookup: CDR1 LNHNV, CDR2 YYDKDF (reference sequence).

This sequence was found in a human donor who received a COVID-19 vaccine. Here the sequenced sample was CD4+ T cells from PBMCs cultured with HCoV-229E spike peptides, taken before COVID-19 vaccination. This chain links TRBV15 with TRBJ2-7, with 8 nucleotides matching TRBD1. The CDR3 spells CATSIRQGRLYEQYF. The CDR3 DNA reads TGTGCCACCAGCATAAGACAGGGGAGGCTCTACGAGCAGTACTTC.